This T cell receptor beta chain was recovered during a study of OX40 agonist ivuxolimab in advanced cancers. Study information: Previous treatment with anti-PD-1, anti-PD-L1 or anti-CTLA-4 therapy was allowed; about 37% had received some.

Produced via immunoSEQ multiplex PCR; TCRdb's table is partial and in-frame only. This sample has some 39,000 clones, with around nine tenths found just once. V was cut by 8 bases and J by 0 bases, with 13 bases left in between. The CDR3 has 15 residues. The germline CDR1 and CDR2 sequences are MNHEY and SVGAGI. To note about this clone: Its antigen is currently unknown.

Overall study results and limits: No antigen was identified for the clonally expanded peripheral T cells. CD4+ and CD8+ T cells in blood underwent clonal expansion by week 6 at 0.1 to 3.0 mg/kg.

Sequenced here: CD4+ or CD8+ T cells sorted from blood, sampled in a trial of the OX40 agonist ivuxolimab. The gene calls are TRBV6-5 and TRBJ1-4; possible D gene TRBD1, 5 bases. The receptor comes from an adult with an advanced solid tumor such as melanoma, head and neck, liver or kidney cancer. CDR3 bases: TGTGCCAGCGGGCGGGACGGCGCAACTAATGAAAAACTGTTTTTT. Translation: CASGRDGATNEKLFF.